Below are 13 T cell receptor beta chains sequenced from a single sample in a study of blood T cell repertoires in COVID-19. The table came from immunoSEQ multiplex PCR; TCRdb's copy has only in-frame clones and leaves some out. The sample contains around 120,000 clones, under 80% of which appear only once. The sample comprised peripheral blood. The receptors were gathered from a man in his 70s with acute or convalescent COVID-19.

For the CDR3, the DNA is TGTGCCAGCAGCCAAGATCGGGGGGCTAGCCCAGAGACCCAGTACTTC. Its protein product is CASSQDRGASPETQYF. The chain recombines TRBV3-1 (or the pseudogene TRBV3-2) with TRBJ2-5; possible D gene TRBD2, 7 bases. This CDR3 comprises 16 residues. The V end was cut by 0 bases, the J end by 4 bases, with 15 bases between. Looked up from germline, CDR1 is LGHDT and CDR2 is YNNKEL (reference sequence).

The chain recombines TRBV4-1 with TRBJ1-2; possibly TRBD1 for D (5 bases). The germline V gene encodes CDR1 MGHRA and CDR2 YSYEKL. Trimming shortened V by 0 bases and J by 5 bases, and 13 bases separated the two germline ends. This CDR3 spans 15 amino acids. The CDR3 sequence is CASSQDLQVKYGYTF. The CDR3 DNA reads TGCGCCAGCAGCCAAGATCTACAGGTGAAATATGGCTACACCTTC.

The J gene is TRBJ2-5, the V gene TRBV24-1; 7 bases align to TRBD1. V trimming: 4 bases; J trimming: 0 bases; junction bases outside the gene matches: 4. This CDR3 contains 15 residues. The germline gives CDR1 KGHDR, CDR2 SFDVKD. The DNA for the CDR3 is TGTGCCACCAGTGACACGACAGGGTACCAAGAGACCCAGTACTTC. Translation: CATSDTTGYQETQYF.

DNA for the CDR3: TGTGCCAGCAGTGAGTTGGCGGAACCCTCTGGAAACACCATATATTTT. It translates to CASSELAEPSGNTIYF. The chain combines TRBV6-4 with TRBJ1-3; the D is unclear. The V gene's germline CDR1 is MRHNA and CDR2 SNTAGT. The V gene lost 3 bases and the J gene lost 0 bases, with 12 bases spanning the gap. The CDR3 is made up of 16 amino acids.

The chain combines TRBV30 with TRBJ2-7, with 9 bases lining up with TRBD2. The CDR3 contains 14 residues. Germline CDR1 GTSNPN, CDR2 SVGIG (reference sequence). Losses at the gene ends were 0 bases for V and 5 bases for J; bases not matched to a gene: 5. CDR3 nucleotides: TGTGCCTGGAGTGTACCAGCGGGGGGCAACGAGCAGTACTTC. Translated, it gives CAWSVPAGGNEQYF.

V usage is TRBV12-3 or TRBV12-4 and J usage is TRBJ1-2; 7 positions agree with TRBD1. The ends lost 3 bases at V and 7 bases at J; junction bases unmatched: 2. The CDR3 runs 12 residues. This CDR3 is CASSFGQAGYTF. The CDR3, as DNA: TGTGCCAGCAGTTTCGGACAGGCTGGCTACACCTTC.

V is TRBV2 and J is TRBJ2-7, with TRBD1 identical over 10 bases. V lost 8 bases, J lost 5 bases, and 6 bases stayed unmatched. The germline CDR1 and CDR2 sequences are SNHLY and FYNNEI. The CDR3 has 13 amino acids. CDR3: CASRDRGEDEQYF. CDR3 nucleotides: TGTGCCAGCCGGGACAGGGGAGAGGACGAGCAGTACTTC.

This chain links TRBV3-1 (or the pseudogene TRBV3-2) with TRBJ1-5; D gene ambiguous. CDR1 is LGHDT and CDR2 is YNNKEL in the germline V gene (reference sequence). The CDR3 totals 14 residues. The germline V and J ends were trimmed by 1 base and 5 bases, with 9 bases remaining between them. The CDR3: CASSQVISDQPQHF. Here the CDR3 DNA reads TGTGCCAGCAGCCAAGTAATCAGTGATCAGCCCCAGCATTTT.

The rearrangement links TRBV6-2 or TRBV6-3 to TRBJ1-2; D unresolved. Germline loops: CDR1 MNHEY, CDR2 SVGEGT. Deletions cut 4 bases from V and 5 bases from J, with 11 bases between. CDR3 length: 13 amino acids. CDR3 amino acids: CASSSQRQYGYTF. The CDR3 nucleotides are TGTGCCAGCAGTTCGCAGCGCCAATATGGCTACACCTTC.

This rearrangement joins TRBV18 to TRBJ2-2, with a possible D match to TRBD1 (5 bases). The CDR3 contains 17 residues. V shed 3 bases and J shed 8 bases, with 22 bases lying between them. Germline-derived CDR1 and CDR2 are KGHSH and LQKENI. In nucleotides, the CDR3 is TGTGCCAGCTCACCGGGGCAGAATCCAACTGCTTTGGGGGAGCTGTTTTTT. Translated, it gives CASSPGQNPTALGELFF.

The gene calls are TRBV9 and TRBJ1-2, with D perhaps matching TRBD1 (5 bases). The CDR3 contains 15 residues. From germline, CDR1 is SGDLS and CDR2 YYNGEE. V was shortened by 2 bases and J by 4 bases, with 15 bases between the two germline ends. The CDR3 is CASSVAQATPYGYTF. The CDR3, as DNA: TGTGCCAGCAGCGTGGCACAGGCAACCCCCTATGGCTACACCTTC.

The V gene is TRBV19, the J gene TRBJ1-5; possible D gene TRBD1, 5 bases. Trimming stripped 3 bases from V and 5 bases from J, with 11 bases between. Per germline, CDR1 LNHDA and CDR2 SQIVND (reference sequence). The CDR3 runs to 14 residues. The CDR3 loop reads CASSIAGNDQPQHF. The DNA of the CDR3 is TGTGCCAGTAGTATCGCAGGGAACGATCAGCCCCAGCATTTT.

This clone was observed a few times. The rearrangement joins TRBV7-2 to TRBJ2-4, with TRBD1 identical over 8 bases. Germline trimming cut 1 base from V and 6 bases from J; bases unmatched to any gene: 5. Germline assignment: CDR1 SGHTA and CDR2 FQGNSA. The CDR3 consists of 15 residues. The CDR3 coding sequence is TGTGCCAGCAGCTTAGATGGCGACAGGGGAAACATTCAGTACTTC. Its translation is CASSLDGDRGNIQYF.